The entry below gives a single T cell receptor beta chain sequence along with its context. Its antigen remains unidentified. The data originate from a study of cytomegalovirus exposure and HLA in healthy donors. This PCR relied on a set of 60 Vbeta primers and 13 Jbeta primers. Authors' processing steps: In a later analysis, of around 85 million unique beta chains, approximately 10 million appeared in at least two donors. Repertoires were generated with immunoSEQ multiplex PCR, while TCRdb's copy carries only in-frame clones and drops some. D and trimming were read from the DNA, whereas the V and J calls and clone size are those reported in that table. This table has under 200,000 clones, over 70% appearing once. V was clipped by 1 base and J by 4 bases, with 8 bases between them. The germline CDR1 and CDR2 sequences are SGHVS and FQNEAQ. This CDR3 is 13 amino acids long. Study-wide points: For cytomegalovirus status, the classifier reportedly gave diagnoses with high specificity and sensitivity. According to the study, 160 or so TCR beta chains were cytomegalovirus-associated. TCR association rates varied by HLA locus in a later analysis, with DRB1 highest and HLA-C lowest.

The chain links TRBV7-8 to TRBJ2-7, with D maybe TRBD2 (6 bases). This TCR came from a woman aged 30 to 39 in good health and CMV-seronegative. What was sequenced was PBMCs. The CDR3 DNA reads as TGTGCCAGCAGCTTAGTGGAGGGTTACGAGCAGTACTTC. It translates to CASSLVEGYEQYF.